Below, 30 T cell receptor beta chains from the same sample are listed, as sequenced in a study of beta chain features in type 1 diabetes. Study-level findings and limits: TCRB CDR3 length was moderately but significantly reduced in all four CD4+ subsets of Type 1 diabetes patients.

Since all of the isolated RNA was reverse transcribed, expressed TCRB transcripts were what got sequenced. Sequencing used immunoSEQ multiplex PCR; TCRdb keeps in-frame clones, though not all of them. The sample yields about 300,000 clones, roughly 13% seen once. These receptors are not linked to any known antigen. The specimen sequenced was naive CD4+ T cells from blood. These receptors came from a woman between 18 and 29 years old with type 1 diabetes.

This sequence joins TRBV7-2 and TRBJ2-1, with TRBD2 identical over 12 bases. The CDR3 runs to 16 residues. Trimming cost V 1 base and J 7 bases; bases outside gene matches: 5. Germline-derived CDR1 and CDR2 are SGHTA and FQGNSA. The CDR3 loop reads CASSLVFLAGGNEQFF. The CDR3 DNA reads TGTGCCAGCAGCTTAGTTTTCCTAGCGGGAGGGAATGAGCAGTTCTTC.

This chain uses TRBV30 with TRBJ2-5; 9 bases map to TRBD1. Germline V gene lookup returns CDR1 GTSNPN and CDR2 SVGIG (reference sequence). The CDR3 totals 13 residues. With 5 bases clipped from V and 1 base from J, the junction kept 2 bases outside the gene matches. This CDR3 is CAWEQGAQETQYF. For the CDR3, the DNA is TGTGCCTGGGAACAGGGGGCCCAAGAGACCCAGTACTTC.

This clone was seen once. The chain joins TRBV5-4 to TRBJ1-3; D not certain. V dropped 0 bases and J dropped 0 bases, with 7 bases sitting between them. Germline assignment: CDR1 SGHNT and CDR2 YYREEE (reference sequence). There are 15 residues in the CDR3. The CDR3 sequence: CASSLGGLSGNTIYF. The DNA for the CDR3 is TGTGCCAGCAGCTTGGGAGGCCTCTCTGGAAACACCATATATTTT. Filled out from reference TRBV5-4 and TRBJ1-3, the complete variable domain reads ETGVTQSPTHLIKTRGQQVTLRCSSQSGHNTVSWYQQALGQGPQFIFQYYREEENGRGNFPPRFSGLQFPNYSSELNVNALELDDSALYLCASSLGGLSGNTIYFGEGSWLTVV.

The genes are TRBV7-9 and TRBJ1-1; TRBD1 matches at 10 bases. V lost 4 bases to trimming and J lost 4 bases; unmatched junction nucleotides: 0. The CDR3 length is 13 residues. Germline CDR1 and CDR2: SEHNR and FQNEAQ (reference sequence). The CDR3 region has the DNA TGTGCCAGCAGCTGGACAGGGGGCACTGAAGCTTTCTTT. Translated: CASSWTGGTEAFF.

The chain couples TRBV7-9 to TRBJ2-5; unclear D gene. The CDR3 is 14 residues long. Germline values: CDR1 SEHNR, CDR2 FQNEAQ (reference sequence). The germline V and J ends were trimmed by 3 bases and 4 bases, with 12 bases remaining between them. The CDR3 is CASSLSRNLETQYF. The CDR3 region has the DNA TGTGCCAGCAGCTTGTCGCGTAATCTAGAGACCCAGTACTTC.

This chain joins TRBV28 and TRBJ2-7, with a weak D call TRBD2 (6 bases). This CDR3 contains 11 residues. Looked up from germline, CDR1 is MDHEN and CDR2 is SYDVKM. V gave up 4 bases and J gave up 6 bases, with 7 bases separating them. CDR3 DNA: TGTGCCAGCAGTTGGGGGGTCGAGCAGTACTTC. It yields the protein CASSWGVEQYF.

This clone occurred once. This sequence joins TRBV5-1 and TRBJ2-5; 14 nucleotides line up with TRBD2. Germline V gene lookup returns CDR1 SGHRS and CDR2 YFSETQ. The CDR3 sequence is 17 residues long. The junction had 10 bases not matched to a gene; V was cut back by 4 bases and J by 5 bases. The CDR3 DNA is TGCGCCAGCAGCCCCCTGGGACTAGCGGGAGCTGAGGAGACCCAGTACTTC. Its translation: CASSPLGLAGAEETQYF.

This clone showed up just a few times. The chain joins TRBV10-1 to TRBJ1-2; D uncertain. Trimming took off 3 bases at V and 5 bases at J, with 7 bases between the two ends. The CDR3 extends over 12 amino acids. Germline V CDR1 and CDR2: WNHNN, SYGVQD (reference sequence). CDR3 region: CASSDTSYGYTF. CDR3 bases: TGCGCCAGCAGTGATACATCTTATGGCTACACCTTC.

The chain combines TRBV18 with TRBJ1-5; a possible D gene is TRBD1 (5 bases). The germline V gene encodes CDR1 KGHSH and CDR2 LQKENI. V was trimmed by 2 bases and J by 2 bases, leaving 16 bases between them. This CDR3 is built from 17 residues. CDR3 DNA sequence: TGTGCCAGCTCACCAACCGAAGGGGCCGCCGGCAATCAGCCCCAGCATTTT. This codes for CASSPTEGAAGNQPQHF.

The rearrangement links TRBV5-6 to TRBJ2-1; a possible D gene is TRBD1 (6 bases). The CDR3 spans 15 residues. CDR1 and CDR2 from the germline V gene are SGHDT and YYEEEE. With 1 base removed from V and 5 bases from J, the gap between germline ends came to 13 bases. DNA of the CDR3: TGTGCCAGCAGCTTGTGGCAGGGGTACCACAATGAGCAGTTCTTC. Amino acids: CASSLWQGYHNEQFF. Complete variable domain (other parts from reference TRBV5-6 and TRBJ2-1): DAGVTQSPTHLIKTRGQQVTLRCSPKSGHDTVSWYQQALGQGPQFIFQYYEEEERQRGNFPDRFSGHQFPNYSSELNVNALLLGDSALYLCASSLWQGYHNEQFFGPGTRLTVL.

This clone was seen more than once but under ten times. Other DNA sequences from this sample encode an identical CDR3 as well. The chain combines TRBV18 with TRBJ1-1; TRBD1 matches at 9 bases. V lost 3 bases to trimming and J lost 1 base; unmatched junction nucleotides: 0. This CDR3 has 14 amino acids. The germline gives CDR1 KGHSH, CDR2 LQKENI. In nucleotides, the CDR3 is TGTGCCAGCTCACCGGGACAGGGGAACACTGAAGCTTTCTTT. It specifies CASSPGQGNTEAFF.

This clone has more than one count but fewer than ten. For the CDR3, the DNA is TGTGCCACCAGCAGAGAGTCCAGCACGGTGAGGGTGAGCTACACCTTC. This gives the protein CATSRESSTVRVSYTF. This rearrangement joins TRBV15 to TRBJ1-2; D not certain. CDR3 size: 16 residues. The germline V gene encodes CDR1 LNHNV and CDR2 YYDKDF (reference sequence). V lost 0 bases, J lost 9 bases, and 20 bases lay in between.

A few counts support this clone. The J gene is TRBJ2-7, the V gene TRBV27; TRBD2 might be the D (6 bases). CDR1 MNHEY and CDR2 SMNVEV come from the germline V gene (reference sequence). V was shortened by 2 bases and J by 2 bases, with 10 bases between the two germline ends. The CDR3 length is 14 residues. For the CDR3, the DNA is TGTGCCAGCAGTTTACTTCGGGGGACCTACGAGCAGTACTTC. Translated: CASSLLRGTYEQYF.

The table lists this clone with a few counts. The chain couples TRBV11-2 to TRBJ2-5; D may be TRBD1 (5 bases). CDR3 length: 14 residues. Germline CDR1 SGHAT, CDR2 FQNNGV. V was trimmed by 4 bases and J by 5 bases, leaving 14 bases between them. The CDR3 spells CASSSYSYRETQYF. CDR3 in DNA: TGTGCCAGCAGCTCGTACTCGTACAGGGAGACCCAGTACTTC.

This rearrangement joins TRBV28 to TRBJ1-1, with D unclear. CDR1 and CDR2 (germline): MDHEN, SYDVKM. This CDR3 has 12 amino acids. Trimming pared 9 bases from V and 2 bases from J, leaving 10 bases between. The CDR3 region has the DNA TGTGCCAGTGCGGGGTTAAACACTGAAGCTTTCTTT. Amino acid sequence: CASAGLNTEAFF.

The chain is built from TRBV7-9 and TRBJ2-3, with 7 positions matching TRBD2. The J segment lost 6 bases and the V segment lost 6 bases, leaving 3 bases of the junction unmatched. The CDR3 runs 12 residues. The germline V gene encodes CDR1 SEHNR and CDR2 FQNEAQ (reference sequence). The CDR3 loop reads CASRKRDDTQYF. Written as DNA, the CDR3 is TGTGCCAGCAGGAAGCGGGACGATACGCAGTATTTT.

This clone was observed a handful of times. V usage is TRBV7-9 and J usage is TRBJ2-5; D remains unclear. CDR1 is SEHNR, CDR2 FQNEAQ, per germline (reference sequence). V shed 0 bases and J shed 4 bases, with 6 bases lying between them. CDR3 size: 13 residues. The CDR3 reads CASSLARRETQYF. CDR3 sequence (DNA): TGTGCCAGCAGCTTAGCGAGAAGAGAGACCCAGTACTTC.

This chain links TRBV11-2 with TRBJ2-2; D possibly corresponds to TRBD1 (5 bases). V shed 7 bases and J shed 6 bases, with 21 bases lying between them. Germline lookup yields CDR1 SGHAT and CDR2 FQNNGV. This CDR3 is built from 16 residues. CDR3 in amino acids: CASTGLGAGWSGELFF. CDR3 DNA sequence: TGTGCCAGCACAGGATTAGGGGCCGGGTGGTCCGGGGAGCTGTTTTTT.

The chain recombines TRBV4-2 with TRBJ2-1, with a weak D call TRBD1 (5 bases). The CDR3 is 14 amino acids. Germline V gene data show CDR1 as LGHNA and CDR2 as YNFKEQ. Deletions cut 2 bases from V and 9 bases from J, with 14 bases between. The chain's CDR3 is CASSQMGLVAEQFF. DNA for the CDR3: TGTGCCAGCAGCCAAATGGGGCTAGTTGCTGAGCAGTTCTTC.

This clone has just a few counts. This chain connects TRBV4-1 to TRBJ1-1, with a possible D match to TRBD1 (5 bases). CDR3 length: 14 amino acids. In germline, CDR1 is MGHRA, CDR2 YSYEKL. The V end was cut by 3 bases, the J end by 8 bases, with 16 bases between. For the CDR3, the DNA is TGCGCCAGCAGCCACGAACAGGTTCCCCTAGAAGCTTTCTTT. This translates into CASSHEQVPLEAFF.

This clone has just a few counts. The chain's CDR3 is CASSHWDRENYEQYV. The CDR3 region has the DNA TGTGCCAGCAGCCACTGGGACAGGGAGAATTACGAGCAGTACGTC. The V call is TRBV5-6, the J call TRBJ2-7; 9 bases are a match to TRBD1. Germline values: CDR1 SGHDT, CDR2 YYEEEE. The trim removed 4 bases at V and 4 bases at J, leaving 9 bases unmatched. This CDR3 has 15 amino acids.

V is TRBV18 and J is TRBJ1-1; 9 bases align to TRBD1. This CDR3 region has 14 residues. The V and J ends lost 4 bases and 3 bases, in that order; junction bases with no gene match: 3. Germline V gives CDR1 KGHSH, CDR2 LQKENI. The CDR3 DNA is TGTGCCAGCTCACTGCGACAGGGGGACACTGAAGCTTTCTTT. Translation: CASSLRQGDTEAFF. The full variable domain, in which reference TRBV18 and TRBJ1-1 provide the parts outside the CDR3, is NAGVMQNPRHLVRRRGQEARLRCSPMKGHSHVYWYRQLPEEGLKFMVYLQKENIIDESGMPKERFSAEFPKEGPSILRIQQVVRGDSAAYFCASSLRQGDTEAFFGQGTRLTVV.

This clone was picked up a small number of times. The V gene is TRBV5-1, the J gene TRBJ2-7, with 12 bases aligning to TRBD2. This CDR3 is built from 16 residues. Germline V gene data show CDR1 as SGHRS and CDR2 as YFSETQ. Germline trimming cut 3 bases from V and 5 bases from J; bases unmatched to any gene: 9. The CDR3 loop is CASSWPPSGRAHEQYV. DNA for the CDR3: TGCGCCAGCAGCTGGCCTCCTAGCGGGAGGGCCCACGAGCAGTACGTC.

CDR3 DNA sequence: TGTGCTAGTGGGGGACTAGCCGGCGATGAGCAGTTCTTC. This sequence encodes CASGGLAGDEQFF. The chain carries TRBV12-5 and TRBJ2-1; 9 positions match TRBD2. V lost 6 bases and J lost 8; bases outside the gene matches: 5. The CDR3 length is 13 residues. CDR1 and CDR2 from the germline V gene are LGHNT and FRNRAP. The full variable domain, in which reference TRBV12-5 and TRBJ2-1 provide the parts outside the CDR3, is DARVTQTPRHKVTEMGQEVTMRCQPILGHNTVFWYRQTMMQGLELLAYFRNRAPLDDSGMPKDRFSAEMPDATLATLKIQPSEPRDSAVYFCASGGLAGDEQFFGPGTRLTVL.

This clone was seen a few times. The CDR3 sequence is CSTDRQETQYF. Written as DNA, the CDR3 is TGCAGCACAGACAGACAAGAGACCCAGTACTTC. This sequence joins TRBV29-1 and TRBJ2-5, with TRBD1 as a possible D gene (5 bases). Germline CDR1 and CDR2: SQVTM and ANQGSEA. The CDR3 extends over 11 amino acids. V was pared by 8 bases and J by 2 bases, with 9 bases between.

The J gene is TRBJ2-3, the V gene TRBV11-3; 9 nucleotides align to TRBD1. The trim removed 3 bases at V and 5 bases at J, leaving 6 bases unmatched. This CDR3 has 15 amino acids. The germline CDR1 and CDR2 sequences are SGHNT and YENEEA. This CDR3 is CASSFGTGFEDTQYF. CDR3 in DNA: TGTGCCAGCAGCTTCGGGACAGGGTTTGAAGATACGCAGTATTTT.

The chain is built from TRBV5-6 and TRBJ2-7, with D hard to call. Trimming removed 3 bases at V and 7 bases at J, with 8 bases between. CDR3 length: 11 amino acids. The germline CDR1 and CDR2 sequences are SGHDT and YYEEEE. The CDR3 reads CASSSLGEQYV. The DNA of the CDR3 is TGTGCCAGCAGCTCACTCGGGGAGCAGTACGTC.

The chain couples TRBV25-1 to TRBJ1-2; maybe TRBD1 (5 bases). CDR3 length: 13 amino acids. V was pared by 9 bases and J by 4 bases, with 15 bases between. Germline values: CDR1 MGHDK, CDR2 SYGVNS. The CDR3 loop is CASMRGGSYGYTF. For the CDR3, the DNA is TGTGCCAGTATGCGGGGCGGAAGCTATGGCTACACCTTC.

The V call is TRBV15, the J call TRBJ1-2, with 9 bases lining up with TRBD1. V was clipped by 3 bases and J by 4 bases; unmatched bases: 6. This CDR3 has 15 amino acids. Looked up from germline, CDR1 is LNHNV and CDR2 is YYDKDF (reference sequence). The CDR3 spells CATSSWTGDPYGYTF. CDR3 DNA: TGTGCCACCAGCAGCTGGACAGGGGATCCCTATGGCTACACCTTC.

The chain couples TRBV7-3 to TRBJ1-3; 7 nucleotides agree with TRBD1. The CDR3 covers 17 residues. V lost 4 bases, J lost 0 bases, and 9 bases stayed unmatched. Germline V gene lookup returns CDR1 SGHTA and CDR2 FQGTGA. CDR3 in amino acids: CASSYPMPGGSGNTIYF. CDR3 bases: TGTGCCAGCAGCTATCCTATGCCAGGGGGCTCTGGAAACACCATATATTTT.